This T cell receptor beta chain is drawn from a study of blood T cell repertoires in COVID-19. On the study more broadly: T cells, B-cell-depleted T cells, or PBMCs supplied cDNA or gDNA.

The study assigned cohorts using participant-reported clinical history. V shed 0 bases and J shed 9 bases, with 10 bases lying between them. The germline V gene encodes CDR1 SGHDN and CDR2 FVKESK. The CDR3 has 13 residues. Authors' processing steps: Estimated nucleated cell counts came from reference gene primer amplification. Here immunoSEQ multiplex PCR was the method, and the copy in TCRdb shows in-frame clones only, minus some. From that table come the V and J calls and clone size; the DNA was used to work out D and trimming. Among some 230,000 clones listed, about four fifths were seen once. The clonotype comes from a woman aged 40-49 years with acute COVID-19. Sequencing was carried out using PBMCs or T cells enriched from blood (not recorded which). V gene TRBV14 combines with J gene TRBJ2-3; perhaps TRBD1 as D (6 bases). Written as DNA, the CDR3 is TGTGCCAGCAGCCAAGACAGGGGAAGCACGCAGTATTTT. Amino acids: CASSQDRGSTQYF.